The sequence of this T cell receptor beta chain was determined in a study of cytomegalovirus exposure and HLA in healthy donors. Study-level background: An early data release held tens of millions of unique TCRs from HLA-typed donors.

This clone is a singleton in its sample. No antigen is known for it. CDR3 size: 14 residues. V was clipped by 0 bases and J by 1 base, with 5 bases between them. CDR1 SGHNT and CDR2 YYREEE come from the germline V gene (reference sequence). Study-wide points: A link between a missense DCLRE1C variant and TCR beta V- and J-gene trimming emerged from a later analysis. TCR beta V segments were, for the most part, productive about 87% or about 30% of the time in an earlier analysis.

Primers: 60 Vbeta forward and 13 Jbeta reverse. The repertoire was sequenced with immunoSEQ multiplex PCR; TCRdb's copy has only in-frame clones and lacks some. The sample includes a few hundred thousand clones, roughly 80% of them seen just once. The clonotype comes from a girl aged 2 to 9 in good health and CMV-seronegative. Sequencing input: PBMCs. This chain links TRBV5-4 with TRBJ1-3, with D uncertain. CDR3: CASSLAGSGNTIYF. The DNA for the CDR3 is TGTGCCAGCAGCTTGGCGGGGTCTGGAAACACCATATATTTT. Variable domain in full (rest from reference TRBV5-4 and TRBJ1-3): ETGVTQSPTHLIKTRGQQVTLRCSSQSGHNTVSWYQQALGQGPQFIFQYYREEENGRGNFPPRFSGLQFPNYSSELNVNALELDDSALYLCASSLAGSGNTIYFGEGSWLTVV.